The source of this T cell receptor beta chain is a study of T cells after yellow fever vaccination. Study in general: Fractions containing few cells were prepared with SMART-Seq v4 Ultra Low Input.

Template switching by 5'RACE produced TCR cDNA, adding a universal primer site and UMIs. Using its own MiXCR run on the 5' RACE reads, TCRdb lists one record per CDR3 protein. The data show about 340,000 distinct CDR3 sequences, under 5% seen once. General study findings and limits: Most primary-vaccination clones reappeared after the booster (just under 98% CD4, 85% to 90% CD8). Abundant bulk-population clonotypes could contaminate the FACS-sorted repertoires.

Deletions cut 0 bases from V and 5 bases from J, with 14 bases between. Germline V gene data show CDR1 as GTSNPN and CDR2 as SVGIG (reference sequence). CDR3 length equals 15 residues. For this clonotype: Its specificity is unknown.

The source was PBMCs, collected 5 days after the yellow fever booster vaccination. This sequence was found in a man between 18 and 35 years old who received the YFV17D yellow fever vaccine. The genes are TRBV30 and TRBJ2-4; D is perhaps TRBD1 (5 bases). The CDR3 nucleotides read TGTGCCTGGAGTGTGTGGGGCGCGGCCCAAAACATTCAGTACTTC. Translated: CAWSVWGAAQNIQYF.